The 19 T cell receptor beta chains presented below share a single source sample, sequenced in a study of blood T cells in healthy people across ages. It was with a sample-barcoded 5' primer and a J-beta primer mix that a second PCR of about 6 to 11 cycles was run. TCRdb recomputed calls from the 5' RACE reads with MiXCR, one row per CDR3 protein. The sample holds 800,000 to 950,000 distinct CDR3 sequences, roughly 28% seen once. These data were also reused for a study on T cells of mothers and their children.

The source material was blood. The receptors originated from a woman between 35 and 50 years old in good health.

The table lists this clonotype with a few counts. The chain uses TRBV12-3 or TRBV12-4 and TRBJ1-2; weak D call: TRBD1 (5 bases). The V end lost 5 bases, the J end lost 7 bases, and 20 bases lay between the germline ends. The CDR3 has 15 amino acids. The CDR3 loop is CASSPLGGGSSGYTF. For the CDR3, the DNA is TGTGCCAGCAGTCCGCTGGGGGGGGGGAGTAGTGGCTACACCTTC.

This clonotype came up a few times. The J gene is TRBJ2-1, the V gene TRBV6-6; D may be TRBD2 (6 bases). CDR3 size: 17 residues. V dropped 7 bases and J dropped 2 bases, with 21 bases sitting between them. Germline V gene sequence: CDR1 MNHNY, CDR2 SVGAGI (reference sequence). CDR3 sequence (DNA): TGTGCCAGCAAGGGCAGGGAGGAAGTCGGCCCCTACAATGAGCAGTTCTTC. Protein sequence: CASKGREEVGPYNEQFF.

The chain is built from TRBV20-1 and TRBJ2-1, with 13 positions matching TRBD2. The J segment lost 4 bases and the V segment lost 4 bases, leaving 4 bases of the junction unmatched. The CDR3 sequence is 15 residues long. Germline assignment: CDR1 DFQATT and CDR2 SNEGSKA (reference sequence). DNA of the CDR3: TGCAGTGCTAAGACGACTAGCGGGGGGTACAATGAGCAGTTCTTC. The encoded protein is CSAKTTSGGYNEQFF.

As regards this clonotype: One junction end disagrees with the germline gene, perhaps due to a read error. The CDR3, as DNA: TGTGCCAGCAGCTTGTATACCGGGACAGGGAACACTGAAGCTTACTTT. Translating gives CASSLYTGTGNTEAYF. The chain links TRBV5-6 to TRBJ1-1; TRBD1 agrees at 9 bases. From germline, CDR1 is SGHDT and CDR2 YYEEEE. The CDR3 has 16 residues.

The J gene is TRBJ2-2, the V gene TRBV20-1; possibly TRBD2 for D (5 bases). This CDR3 is built from 14 residues. The germline gives CDR1 DFQATT, CDR2 SNEGSKA (reference sequence). The V end was cut by 5 bases, the J end by 6 bases, with 16 bases between. CDR3 in amino acids: CSAGPRGMAGELFF. The CDR3 DNA reads TGCAGTGCTGGGCCCCGGGGAATGGCCGGGGAGCTGTTTTTT.

Concerning this clonotype itself: A read error is possible here, since a much larger clone lies one base away. The rearrangement uses TRBV3-1 and TRBJ2-5; D remains unclear. Germline loops: CDR1 LGHDT, CDR2 YNNKEL (reference sequence). The length of the CDR3 is 13 residues. The CDR3 coding sequence is TGTACCAGCAGCCAAATGTCGGCGGAGACCCAGTACTTC. Translated, it gives CTSSQMSAETQYF.

This clonotype was detected a few times. This chain joins TRBV5-1 and TRBJ2-2; D is unclear. The V end lost 0 bases, the J end lost 5 bases, and 8 bases lay between the germline ends. This CDR3 contains 14 residues. The germline gives CDR1 SGHRS, CDR2 YFSETQ. In DNA form, the CDR3 reads TGCGCCAGCAGCTTGGTACCAGCGACCGGGGAGCTGTTTTTT. Translation gives CASSLVPATGELFF.

In regard to this clonotype: Given a much more abundant clone one base away, this may be a read error. The V call is TRBV4-1, the J call TRBJ2-1; D may be TRBD2 (5 bases). Germline CDR1 is MGHRA and CDR2 is YSYEKL. V was cut by 6 bases and J by 13 bases, with 22 bases left in between. The CDR3 covers 14 residues. The CDR3, as DNA: TGCGCCAGCAGTCGAGGGTCAGCCGGGGAGACCCAGTTCTTC. Its translation: CASSRGSAGETQFF.

This clonotype has just one count. The chain recombines TRBV11-2 with TRBJ2-7; the D is unclear. The CDR3 has 16 amino acids. V was cut by 1 base and J by 0 bases, with 13 bases left in between. Germline CDR1 reads SGHAT; CDR2 reads FQNNGV. The CDR3 sequence: CASSLALGRNSYEQYF. CDR3 nucleotides: TGTGCCAGCAGCTTAGCTCTCGGAAGGAACTCCTACGAGCAGTACTTC.

This clonotype occurred many times. The V gene is TRBV5-1, the J gene TRBJ2-6; a weak D match, TRBD2 (6 bases). This CDR3 is 15 amino acids long. V was shortened by 4 bases and J by 3 bases, with 11 bases between the two germline ends. Germline V CDR1 and CDR2: SGHRS, YFSETQ. As DNA, the CDR3 is TGCGCCAGCAGCGGCCAGGGACTTGGGGCCAACGTCCTGACTTTC. Translated, it gives CASSGQGLGANVLTF.

The chain links TRBV27 to TRBJ1-4; 10 nucleotides align to TRBD1. Germline V gene sequence: CDR1 MNHEY, CDR2 SMNVEV (reference sequence). Trimming took 6 bases from V and 8 from J; bases not matched to a gene: 6. The CDR3 is made up of 14 amino acids. This chain's CDR3 is CASRPTGGEEKLFF. Here the CDR3 DNA reads TGTGCCAGCAGACCGACAGGGGGCGAAGAAAAACTGTTTTTT.

The V gene is TRBV10-3, the J gene TRBJ1-2; no firm D call. Germline V gene data show CDR1 as ENHRY and CDR2 as SYGVKD. This CDR3 region has 11 residues. V was trimmed by 8 bases and J by 6 bases, leaving 10 bases between them. CDR3 sequence: CAIGEVHGYTF. The CDR3 DNA reads TGTGCCATCGGGGAGGTGCATGGCTACACCTTC.

The rearrangement links TRBV28 to TRBJ1-5, with TRBD1 identical over 11 bases. With 6 bases clipped from V and 6 bases from J, the junction kept 4 bases outside the gene matches. The CDR3 contains 14 residues. Germline assignment: CDR1 MDHEN and CDR2 SYDVKM. The CDR3: CASRRTGGSQPQHF. The CDR3 region has the DNA TGTGCCAGCAGGAGGACAGGGGGCTCTCAGCCCCAGCATTTT.

The table lists this clonotype with a few counts. This chain connects TRBV5-1 to TRBJ2-3; weak D call: TRBD2 (6 bases). V gave up 3 bases and J gave up 3 bases, with 20 bases separating them. This CDR3 is built from 17 residues. Per germline, CDR1 SGHRS and CDR2 YFSETQ. CDR3 bases: TGCGCCAGCAGCTCGGGAGACCCAAGCCGAGGGACAGATACGCAGTATTTT. Amino acids: CASSSGDPSRGTDTQYF.

The chain is built from TRBV7-2 and TRBJ2-7; perhaps TRBD1 as D (6 bases). Per the germline V gene, CDR1 is SGHTA and CDR2 is FQGNSA. Trimming removed 8 bases from V and 2 bases from J, with 10 bases in between. CDR3 length: 12 amino acids. Here the CDR3 reads CTSRGGAYEQYF. The CDR3 DNA reads as TGTACCAGCCGAGGGGGAGCCTACGAGCAGTACTTC.

The chain is built from TRBV20-1 and TRBJ2-2; 10 bases align to TRBD1. This CDR3 spans 16 amino acids. The J segment lost 2 bases and the V segment lost 3 bases, leaving 6 bases of the junction unmatched. In germline, CDR1 is DFQATT, CDR2 SNEGSKA (reference sequence). As DNA, the CDR3 is TGCAGTGCTAGCGGGGGGGACAGGGGTAACACCGGGGAGCTGTTTTTT. Translation gives CSASGGDRGNTGELFF.

V and J are TRBV20-1 and TRBJ1-4, with D unresolved. The V gene's germline CDR1 is DFQATT and CDR2 SNEGSKA (reference sequence). V was clipped by 6 bases and J by 1 base, with 6 bases between them. CDR3 length: 12 amino acids. CDR3 region: CSAIQTNEKLFF. DNA for the CDR3: TGCAGTGCAATTCAAACTAATGAAAAACTGTTTTTT.

The rearrangement joins TRBV30 to TRBJ2-7; D is possibly TRBD2 (6 bases). V was cut by 1 base and J by 9 bases, with 19 bases left in between. The length of the CDR3 is 14 residues. Germline V gene sequence: CDR1 GTSNPN, CDR2 SVGIG (reference sequence). The CDR3 coding sequence is TGTGCCTGGAGTGCCGGGACTCTAACCAGAGGGCAGTACTTC. This codes for CAWSAGTLTRGQYF. The full variable domain, completed using reference TRBV30 and TRBJ2-7, is SQTIHQWPATLVQPVGSPLSLECTVEGTSNPNLYWYRQAAGRGLQLLFYSVGIGQISSEVPQNLSASRPQDRQFILSSKKLLLSDSGFYLCAWSAGTLTRGQYFGPGTRLTVT.

This clonotype was counted ten times or more. The J gene is TRBJ2-1, the V gene TRBV30, with a possible D match to TRBD1 (5 bases). This CDR3 is built from 13 residues. Germline loops: CDR1 GTSNPN, CDR2 SVGIG (reference sequence). With 1 base removed from V and 10 bases from J, the gap between germline ends came to 14 bases. CDR3: CAWSGIGVGEQFF. The CDR3 DNA reads TGTGCCTGGAGTGGTATAGGGGTTGGCGAGCAGTTCTTC.